Described below is a single T cell receptor (beta chain) sequence and its context. A second PCR of 7 to 11 cycles used a sample-barcoded 5' primer and a J-beta primer mix. Per sample, CDR3-containing paired-end reads numbered at least 3 million. TCRdb analysed the 5' RACE reads with MiXCR anew, one entry per CDR3 protein. The repertoire consists of 780,000 or so distinct CDR3 sequences, with roughly 25% occurring once and the leading ten covering roughly 3.5%. V trimming: 6 bases; J trimming: 0 bases; junction bases outside the gene matches: 13. Germline-derived CDR1 and CDR2 are DFQATT and SNEGSKA (reference sequence). CDR3 length: 16 amino acids. These data originate in a study of blood T cells in healthy people across ages. The same data also contributed to another study, on T cells of mothers and their children.

This receptor was obtained from a boy aged 5-17 years in good health. The chain links TRBV20-1 to TRBJ1-1, with 7 positions matching TRBD1. Sequencing was performed on blood. Here the CDR3 reads CSADSSPDRVNTEAFF. CDR3 in DNA: TGCAGTGCGGACTCCTCTCCCGACAGGGTGAACACTGAAGCTTTCTTT.